Sequencing of this TCR beta chain was carried out in a study of OX40 agonist ivuxolimab in advanced cancers. The V end was cut by 9 bases, the J end by 5 bases, with 16 bases between. The CDR3 consists of 13 residues. Germline CDR1 LNHDA, CDR2 SQIVND (reference sequence). TCRdb's copy holds only in-frame clones and misses some; the assay was immunoSEQ multiplex PCR. This sample has fewer than 100,000 clones; roughly 80% occur once, and the top ten carry about 1.5%. Sequenced material: CD4+ or CD8+ T cells sorted from blood, taken in a trial of the OX40 agonist ivuxolimab. The V call is TRBV19, the J call TRBJ1-1, with D uncertain. The receptor was isolated from an adult with an advanced solid tumor such as melanoma, head and neck, liver or kidney cancer. CDR3 in amino acids: CASARGRSTEAFF. The CDR3 DNA reads as TGTGCCAGCGCCCGGGGAAGGAGTACTGAAGCTTTCTTT.